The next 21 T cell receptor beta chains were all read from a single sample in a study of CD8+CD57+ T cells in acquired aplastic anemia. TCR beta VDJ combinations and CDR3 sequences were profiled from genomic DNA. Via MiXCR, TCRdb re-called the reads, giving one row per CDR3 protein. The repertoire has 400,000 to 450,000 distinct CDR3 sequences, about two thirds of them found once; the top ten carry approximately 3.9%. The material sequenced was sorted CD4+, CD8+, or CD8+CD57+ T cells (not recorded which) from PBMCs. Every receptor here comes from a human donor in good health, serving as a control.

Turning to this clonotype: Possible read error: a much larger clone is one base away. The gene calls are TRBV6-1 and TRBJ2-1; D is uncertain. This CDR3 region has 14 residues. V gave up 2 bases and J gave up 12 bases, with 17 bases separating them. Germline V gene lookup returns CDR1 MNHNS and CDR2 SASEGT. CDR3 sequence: CASSETVIGDGQFF. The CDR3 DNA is TGTGCCAGCAGTGAAACGGTTATTGGGGATGGGCAGTTCTTC.

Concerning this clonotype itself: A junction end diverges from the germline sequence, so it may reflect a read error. DNA for the CDR3: TGCGCCAGCAGCTTCGGGGGGGCTAGCGGGGAGCTGCTTTTT. Its translation is CASSFGGASGELLF. The chain links TRBV5-1 to TRBJ2-2; TRBD2 agrees at 9 bases. The CDR3 runs 14 residues. Germline assignment: CDR1 SGHRS and CDR2 YFSETQ.

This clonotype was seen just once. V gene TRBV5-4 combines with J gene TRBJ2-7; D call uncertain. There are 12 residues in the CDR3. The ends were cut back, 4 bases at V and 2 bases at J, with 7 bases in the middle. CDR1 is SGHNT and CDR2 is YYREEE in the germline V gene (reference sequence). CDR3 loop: CASSPSTYEQYF. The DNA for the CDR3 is TGTGCCAGCAGCCCATCGACCTACGAGCAGTACTTC.

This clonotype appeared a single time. The CDR3 loop is CASSTLYGYTF. In DNA, the CDR3 is TGTGCCAGCAGTACCCTCTATGGCTACACCTTC. The V gene is TRBV6-1, the J gene TRBJ1-2; D is undetermined. Germline CDR1 is MNHNS and CDR2 is SASEGT. This CDR3 contains 11 residues. V was trimmed by 5 bases and J by 4 bases, leaving 5 bases between them.

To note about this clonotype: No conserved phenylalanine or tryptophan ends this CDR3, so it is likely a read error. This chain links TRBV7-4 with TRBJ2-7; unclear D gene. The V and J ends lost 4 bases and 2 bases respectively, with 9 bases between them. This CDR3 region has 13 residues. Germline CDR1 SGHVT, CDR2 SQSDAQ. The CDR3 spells CASSYPRAYEQYS. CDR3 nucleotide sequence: TGTGCCAGCAGCTACCCCCGCGCCTACGAGCAGTACTCG.

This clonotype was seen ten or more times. The DNA for the CDR3 is TGTGCCAGCAAGGGAGCGGGGTATAACGGGGAGCTGTTTTTT. As protein: CASKGAGYNGELFF. The chain carries TRBV6-2 or TRBV6-3 and TRBJ2-2, with TRBD2 identical over 7 bases. CDR1 and CDR2 from the germline V gene are MNHEY and SVGEGT. The CDR3 is 14 amino acids. Germline trimming cut 7 bases from V and 7 bases from J; bases unmatched to any gene: 9.

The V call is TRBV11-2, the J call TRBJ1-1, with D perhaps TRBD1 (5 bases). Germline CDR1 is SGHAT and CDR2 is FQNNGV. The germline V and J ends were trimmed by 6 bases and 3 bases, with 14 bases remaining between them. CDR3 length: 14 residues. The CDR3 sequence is CASRGLPTDTEAFF. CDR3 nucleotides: TGTGCCAGCAGGGGGCTACCGACCGACACTGAAGCTTTCTTT. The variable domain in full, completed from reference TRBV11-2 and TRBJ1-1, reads EAGVAQSPRYKIIEKRQSVAFWCNPISGHATLYWYQQILGQGPKLLIQFQNNGVVDDSQLPKDRFSAERLKGVDSTLKIQPAKLEDSAVYLCASRGLPTDTEAFFGQGTRLTVV.

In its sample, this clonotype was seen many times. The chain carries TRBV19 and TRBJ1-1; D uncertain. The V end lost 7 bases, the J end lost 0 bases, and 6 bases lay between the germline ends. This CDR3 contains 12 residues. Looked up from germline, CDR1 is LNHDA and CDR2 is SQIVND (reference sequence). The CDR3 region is CASIYMNTEAFF. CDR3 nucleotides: TGTGCCAGTATCTACATGAACACTGAAGCTTTCTTT.

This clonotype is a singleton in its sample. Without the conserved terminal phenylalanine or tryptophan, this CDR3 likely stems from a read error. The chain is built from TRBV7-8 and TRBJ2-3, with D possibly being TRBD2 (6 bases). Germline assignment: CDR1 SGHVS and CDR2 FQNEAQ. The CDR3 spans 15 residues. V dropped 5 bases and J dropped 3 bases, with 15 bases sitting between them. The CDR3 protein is CASSVARLGTDTQYL. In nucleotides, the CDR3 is TGTGCCAGCAGCGTTGCGAGACTAGGGACAGATACGCAGTATCTT.

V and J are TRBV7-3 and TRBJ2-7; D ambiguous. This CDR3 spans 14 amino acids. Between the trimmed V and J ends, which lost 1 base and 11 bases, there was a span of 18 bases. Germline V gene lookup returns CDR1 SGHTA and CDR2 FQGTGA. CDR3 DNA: TGTGCCAGCAGCTTAAGCACGTTCAGCTATGAGAAGTACTTC. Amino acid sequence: CASSLSTFSYEKYF. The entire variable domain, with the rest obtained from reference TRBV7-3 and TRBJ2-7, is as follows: GAGVSQTPSNKVTEKGKYVELRCDPISGHTALYWYRQSLGQGPEFLIYFQGTGAADDSGLPNDRFFAVRPEGSVSTLKIQRTERGDSAVYLCASSLSTFSYEKYFGPGTRLTVT.

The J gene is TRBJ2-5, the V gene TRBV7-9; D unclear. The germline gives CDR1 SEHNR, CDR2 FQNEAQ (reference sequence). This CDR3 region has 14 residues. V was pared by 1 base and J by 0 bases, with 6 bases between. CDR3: CASSLVYNQETQYF. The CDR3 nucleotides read TGTGCCAGCAGCTTAGTATACAACCAAGAGACCCAGTACTTC.

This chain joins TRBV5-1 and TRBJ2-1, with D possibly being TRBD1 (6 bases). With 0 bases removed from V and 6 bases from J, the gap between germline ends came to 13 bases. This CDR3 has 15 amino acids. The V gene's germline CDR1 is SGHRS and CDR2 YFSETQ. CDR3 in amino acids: CASSLDRVLGNEQFF. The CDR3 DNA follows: TGCGCCAGCAGCTTGGACAGGGTGCTGGGCAATGAGCAGTTCTTC.

Written as DNA, the CDR3 is TGTGCCAGCCGAACGACAGGGGAGAATTCACCCCTCCACTTT. Amino acids: CASRTTGENSPLHF. The chain recombines TRBV5-6 with TRBJ1-6; 8 bases are shared with TRBD1. CDR3 length equals 14 residues. V lost 7 bases to trimming and J lost 7 bases; unmatched junction nucleotides: 7. Germline-derived CDR1 and CDR2 are SGHDT and YYEEEE.

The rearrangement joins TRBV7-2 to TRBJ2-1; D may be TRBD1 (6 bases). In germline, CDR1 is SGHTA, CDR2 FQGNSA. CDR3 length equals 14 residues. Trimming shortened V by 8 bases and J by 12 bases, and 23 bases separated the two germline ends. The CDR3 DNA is TGTGCCAGCGGCCCGGGACACACGCCCCAATCGCAGTTCTTC. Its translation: CASGPGHTPQSQFF.

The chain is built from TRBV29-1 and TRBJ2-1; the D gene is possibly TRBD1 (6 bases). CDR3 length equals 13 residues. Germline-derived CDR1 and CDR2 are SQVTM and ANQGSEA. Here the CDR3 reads CTVRADSYNEQFF. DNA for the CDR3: TGCACCGTCAGGGCGGACAGTTACAATGAGCAGTTCTTC.

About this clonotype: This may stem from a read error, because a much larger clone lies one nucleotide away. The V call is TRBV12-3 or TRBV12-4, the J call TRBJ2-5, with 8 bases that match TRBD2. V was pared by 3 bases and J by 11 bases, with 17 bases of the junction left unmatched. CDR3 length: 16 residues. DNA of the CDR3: TGTGCCAGCAGTTTCCCCGGAGCGGGGGTTCGGGGTGAGCAGTACTTC. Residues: CASSFPGAGVRGEQYF.

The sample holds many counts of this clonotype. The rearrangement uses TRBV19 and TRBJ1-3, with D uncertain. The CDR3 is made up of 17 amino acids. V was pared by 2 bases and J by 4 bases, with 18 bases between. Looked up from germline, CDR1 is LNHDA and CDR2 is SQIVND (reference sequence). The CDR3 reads CASSIIFEVSFGNTIYF. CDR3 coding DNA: TGTGCCAGTAGTATAATTTTCGAAGTATCGTTCGGAAACACCATATATTTT.

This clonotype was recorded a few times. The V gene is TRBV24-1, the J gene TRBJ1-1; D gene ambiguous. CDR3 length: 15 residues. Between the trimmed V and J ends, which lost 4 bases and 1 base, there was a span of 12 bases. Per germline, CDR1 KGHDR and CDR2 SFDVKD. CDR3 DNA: TGTGCCACCAGTGACAGCAGGAGACGGAACACTGAAGCTTTCTTT. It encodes CATSDSRRRNTEAFF.

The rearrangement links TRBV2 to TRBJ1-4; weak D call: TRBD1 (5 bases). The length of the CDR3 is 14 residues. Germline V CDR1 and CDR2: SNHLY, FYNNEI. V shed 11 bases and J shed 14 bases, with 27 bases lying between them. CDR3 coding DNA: TGTGCCCGGGGGAGCACCACTACGTTTGGAAACCTGTTTTTT. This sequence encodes CARGSTTTFGNLFF.

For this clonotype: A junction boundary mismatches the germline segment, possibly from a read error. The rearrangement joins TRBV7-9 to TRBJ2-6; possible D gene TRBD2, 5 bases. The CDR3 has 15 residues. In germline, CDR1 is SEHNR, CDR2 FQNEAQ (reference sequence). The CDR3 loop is CASSLAERLSSYNTF. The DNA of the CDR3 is TGTGCCAGCAGCCTAGCCGAGCGGTTAAGCTCCTACAATACTTTC.

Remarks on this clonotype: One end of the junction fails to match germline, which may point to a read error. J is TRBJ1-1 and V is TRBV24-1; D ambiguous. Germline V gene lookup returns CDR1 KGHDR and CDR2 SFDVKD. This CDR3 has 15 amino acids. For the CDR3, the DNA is TGTGCCATCAGTGATCTGGCGGCAGCTAGCACTGCAGCTTTCTTT. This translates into CAISDLAAASTAAFF.